Listed here is a single TCR beta chain. The antigen remains undetermined. Amplified TCR beta CDR3 regions came from RNA transcripts. Carried out on the TCR CDR3, a first-round RT-PCR used the HTBI primer set. TCRdb redid the calling of the multiplex PCR reads with MiXCR, one entry per CDR3 protein. The sample holds around 690,000 distinct CDR3 sequences; 17% are singletons and the top ten take 15% to 18%. The sample originates from a study of T cells in Graves' hyperthyroidism and ophthalmopathy. Study overall: Peripheral blood collection took place at initial diagnosis, before any treatment.

Patients aged 18 to 65 had newly diagnosed hyperthyroidism lasting under 2 months. Study-wide points: Median prediction lead before ophthalmopathy onset was about 6.3 months with the model.

The specimen was blood. This TCR came from a man in his fifties with Graves' hyperthyroidism.

CDR3 nucleotides: TGTGCCAGTCAGCATCCGGGACAGGGAGGTTCACCCCTCCACTTT. It encodes CASQHPGQGGSPLHF. This rearrangement joins TRBV7-9 to TRBJ1-6; 9 positions match TRBD1. V shed 9 bases and J 9 bases; nucleotides not matched to a gene: 12. The CDR3 has 15 residues. CDR1 SEHNR and CDR2 FQNEAQ come from the germline V gene (reference sequence).